The clone carrying this T cell receptor (beta chain) was recorded many times. These data come from a study of CD8 T cells in ankylosing spondylitis. Germline CDR1 is DFQATT and CDR2 is SNEGSKA (reference sequence). The trim removed 6 bases at V and 4 bases at J, leaving 7 bases unmatched. This CDR3 has 13 amino acids. TCRdb reanalysed the 5' RACE reads using MiXCR and keeps one entry per CDR3 protein. There are about 140,000 distinct CDR3 sequences in the sample; 7.5% to 9.5% occur only once, and more than 7% lies in the top ten. This chain links TRBV20-1 with TRBJ2-3; 7 nucleotides match TRBD2. Material: synovial fluid, either unsorted or a sorted T cell fraction (not recorded which). The source is a male donor with ankylosing spondylitis. This chain's CDR3 is CSAQAGSADTQYF. The CDR3 bases are TGCAGTGCCCAAGCGGGATCGGCAGATACGCAGTATTTT.